The 2 T cell receptor beta chains below all came from one sample that was sequenced in a study of cytomegalovirus exposure and HLA in healthy donors. Use of 60 Vbeta and 13 Jbeta primers characterized the PCR. Here immunoSEQ multiplex PCR was the method, and the copy in TCRdb shows in-frame clones only, minus some. The sample's table shows 35,000 to 45,000 clones. The specimen sequenced was PBMCs. Source of these receptors: a male donor in good health and CMV-seronegative.

V and J are TRBV7-9 and TRBJ1-1; 7 nucleotides agree with TRBD1. In germline, CDR1 is SEHNR, CDR2 FQNEAQ (reference sequence). V lost 7 bases, J lost 1 base, and 6 bases stayed unmatched. The CDR3 consists of 14 residues. CDR3: CASNVDRANTEAFF. The CDR3 bases are TGTGCCAGCAACGTAGACAGGGCGAACACTGAAGCTTTCTTT.

The chain links TRBV6-5 to TRBJ2-3; 7 nucleotides match TRBD2. Unmatched junction bases numbered 3, after V lost 6 bases and J lost 0 bases. Germline CDR1 and CDR2: MNHEY and SVGAGI. The length of the CDR3 is 14 residues. Written as DNA, the CDR3 is TGTGCCAGCAGGGGGGGGTTTAGCACAGATACGCAGTATTTT. Translation gives CASRGGFSTDTQYF.